The rows below give T cell receptor beta chains drawn from one sample of a study of regulatory T cells in long-lasting Graves disease. One entry per CDR3 protein, called by TCRdb with MiXCR from the multiplex PCR reads. The sample carries approximately 490,000 distinct CDR3 sequences, roughly 15% recorded once. Another study also made use of these data, one on T cells in Graves' hyperthyroidism and ophthalmopathy.

The sample here was peripheral blood mononuclear cells (PBMCs), taken at new diagnosis, from a patient treated with antithyroid drugs. Source of these receptors: a man aged 35 to 55 with Graves disease. CDR3s include the opening cysteine and the closing phenylalanine or tryptophan. A D gene is named only where the DNA matches it firmly. Size is omitted from some rows. Given values are once, few, many or a class for expanded clones.

many	TRBV18	TRBD2	TRBJ2-1	TGTGCCAGCTCACCACGGGAGGGTCATATGAATGAGCAGTTCTTC	CASSPREGHMNEQFF
many	TRBV7-2	-	TRBJ2-1	TGTGCCAGCAGCCCCCGGGGGACAAGCTCCTACAATGAGCAGTTCTTC	CASSPRGTSSYNEQFF
many	TRBV20-1	-	TRBJ2-1	TGCAGTGCTAGGCTCAGGGGATCCTACAATGAGCAGTTCTTC	CSARLRGSYNEQFF
few	TRBV6-5	TRBD2	TRBJ2-1	TGTGCCAGCAGTTCGCAAAAGACACCCGGACTAGCGGGAGGATTCGAGCAGTTCTTC	CASSSQKTPGLAGGFEQFF
few	TRBV19	TRBD1	TRBJ2-7	TGTGCCAGTAGTATGACCGGACCGGGACAGGGCTACGAGCAGTACTTC	CASSMTGPGQGYEQYF
many	TRBV20-1	TRBD2	TRBJ2-3	TGCAGTGCTCTACTAGCGGGGAGAGTGAATACGCAGTATTTT	CSALLAGRVNTQYF
-	TRBV6-2/TRBV6-3	TRBD2	TRBJ2-1	TGTGCCAGCAGTTACTCAGGCCTAGCGGGCTCCCCCTCCTACAATGAGCAGTTCTTC	CASSYSGLAGSPSYNEQFF
few	TRBV12-3/TRBV12-4	-	TRBJ1-1	TGTGCCAGCGGCCCCCAAATCAAGAACACTGAAGCTTTCTTT	CASGPQIKNTEAFF
-	TRBV20-1	TRBD1	TRBJ2-1	TGCAGTGCTAGAGATGGCAGGGGGCTTCGGAATGAGCAGTTCTTC	CSARDGRGLRNEQFF
few	TRBV6-1	TRBD1	TRBJ1-2	TGTGCCAGCCGAAGATCTGGACAGGGAGCCAACTATGGCTACACCTTC	CASRRSGQGANYGYTF
once	TRBV28	-	TRBJ1-5	TGTGCCAGCAGTTTCCCCCCCGGGACCGGTATCAATCAGCCCCAGCATTTT	CASSFPPGTGINQPQHF
many	TRBV13	TRBD1	TRBJ2-7	TGTGCCAGCAGCTTGCGACAGGGGAACTACGAGCAGTACTTC	CASSLRQGNYEQYF
many	TRBV20-1	TRBD2	TRBJ2-1	TGCAGTGCTAGAGATCGGACTAGCGGATCTTACAATGAGCAGTTCTTC	CSARDRTSGSYNEQFF
few	TRBV6-5	-	TRBJ1-1	TGTGCCAGCAGTTACTTAAGGGGCACTGAAGCTTTCTTT	CASSYLRGTEAFF
many	TRBV11-2	-	TRBJ2-1	TGTGCCAGCAGCTTAGTGGCCTCCACAGAGTACAATGAGCAGTTCTTC	CASSLVASTEYNEQFF
-	TRBV30	-	TRBJ2-7	TGTGCCTTTGCCTCGGAGGGTCCCTACGAGCAGTACTTC	CAFASEGPYEQYF
many	TRBV5-5	-	TRBJ2-3	TGTGCCAGCAGCGAGGGGGGGACCTACGGCACAGATACGCAGTATTTT	CASSEGGTYGTDTQYF
-	TRBV2	-	TRBJ1-5	TGTGCCAGCAGTGAAGTGTGGGATCAGCCCCAGCATTTT	CASSEVWDQPQHF
few	TRBV20-1	-	TRBJ2-7	TGCAGTGCTAGCCGGGACGGCTCCTACGAGCAGTACTTC	CSASRDGSYEQYF
few	TRBV4-1	TRBD1	TRBJ2-4	TGCGCCAGCAGCCAAATCCGGGACAGGGGACCCAAAAACATTCAGTACTTC	CASSQIRDRGPKNIQYF
few	TRBV20-1	TRBD2	TRBJ2-2	TGCAGTGCTAGTCGACTAGCGGGCGGCACCGGGGAGCTGTTTTTT	CSASRLAGGTGELFF
-	TRBV24-1	TRBD1	TRBJ2-3	TGTGCCACCGAGGACAGGCCCAACACAGATACGCAGTATTTT	CATEDRPNTDTQYF
-	TRBV12-3/TRBV12-4	-	TRBJ2-2	TGTGCCAGCTCTATCAAAAGCGGCTCCGGCGGGGAGCTGTTTTTT	CASSIKSGSGGELFF
-	TRBV5-1	-	TRBJ2-1	TGCGCCAGCAGCTCCCGGGGCAGGGGAAACGATGAGCAGTTCTTC	CASSSRGRGNDEQFF
few	TRBV5-4	-	TRBJ2-7	TGTGCCAGCAGCTCGGGACTGACCTACGAGCAGTACTTC	CASSSGLTYEQYF
few	TRBV4-1	TRBD2	TRBJ2-5	TGCGCCAGCAGCGCCGGACTAGCGGGAGGTAGAGAGACCCAGTACTTC	CASSAGLAGGRETQYF
many	TRBV12-5	-	TRBJ1-5	TGTGCCAGCGCTGGAGGGGGGGGCAATCAGCCCCAGCATTTT	CASAGGGGNQPQHF
few	TRBV15	TRBD1	TRBJ1-2	TGTGCCACCCTCGGCCCAGGGGGAAACTATGGCTACACCTTC	CATLGPGGNYGYTF
-	TRBV5-1	-	TRBJ2-6	TGCGCCAGCAGTCTAGCGATTTCTGGGGCCAACGTCCTGACTTTC	CASSLAISGANVLTF
many	TRBV6-1	TRBD2	TRBJ2-3	TGTGCCAGCAGTGAAGCGTTCGGGGGGAGGGCCACAGATACGCAGTATTTT	CASSEAFGGRATDTQYF
many	TRBV24-1	-	TRBJ2-1	TGTGCCACCCAAGAACCTACGAGGGCCGATGAGCAGTTCTTC	CATQEPTRADEQFF
-	TRBV12-3/TRBV12-4	-	TRBJ1-5	TGTGCCAGCAGTTTGGGTACCCCCTGGGGCAATCAGCCCCAGCATTTT	CASSLGTPWGNQPQHF
many	TRBV30	TRBD2	TRBJ2-5	TGTGCCTTTGACATAGCGGGAGCGAGGCAAGAGACCCAGTACTTC	CAFDIAGARQETQYF
few	TRBV24-1	TRBD1	TRBJ2-5	TGTGCCACCAGTGACCCGGGACAGCCACAAGAGACCCAGTACTTC	CATSDPGQPQETQYF
few	TRBV15	-	TRBJ1-4	TGTGCCACCAGCAGACAGGGCCGGGAAAAACTGTTTTTT	CATSRQGREKLFF
many	TRBV27	TRBD2	TRBJ2-1	TGTGCCAGCAGGCCGGGAGGCTCCTACAATGAGCAGTTCTTC	CASRPGGSYNEQFF
many	TRBV20-1	TRBD2	TRBJ2-1	TGCAGTGCTAGCGCTAGCGGAGTCGATGAGCAGTTCTTC	CSASASGVDEQFF
-	TRBV20-1	-	TRBJ2-7	TGCAGTGCTGGGGGAGGACTAAGCTCCTACGAGCAGTACTTC	CSAGGGLSSYEQYF
many	TRBV5-1	-	TRBJ2-7	TGCGCCAGCACCAAAGGCGGTGCAGGCGGTGGCGAGCAGTACTTC	CASTKGGAGGGEQYF
many	TRBV2	TRBD2	TRBJ2-1	TGTGCCAGCAGTGAAGTTTGGACTAGCCTCAATGAGCAGTTCTTC	CASSEVWTSLNEQFF
few	TRBV20-1	-	TRBJ2-6	TGCAGTGCTAGACAACTTACAGGGCCTATCACTGGGGCCAACGTCCTGACTTTC	CSARQLTGPITGANVLTF
few	TRBV4-2	-	TRBJ1-6	TGTGCCAGCAGCCAAGTTGTGAATTCACCCCTCCACTTT	CASSQVVNSPLHF
-	TRBV30	TRBD1	TRBJ2-5	TGTGCCTGGAGTGTACGGGGGACAGGGGGTTGGCAAGAGACCCAGTACTTC	CAWSVRGTGGWQETQYF
-	TRBV6-1	-	TRBJ2-5	TGTGCCAGCAGCCCATGGGGACCAGCGGAAGAGACCCAGTACTTC	CASSPWGPAEETQYF
many	TRBV7-3	TRBD2	TRBJ2-1	TGTGCCAGCAGCTTAACGGGGGGCGGGAGGGCCTCCTACAATGAGCAGTTCTTC	CASSLTGGGRASYNEQFF
-	TRBV10-2	TRBD2	TRBJ2-2	TGCGCCAGCAGAGCCCCTCGCGGGAGGTTGGAGACCGGGGAGCTGTTTTTT	CASRAPRGRLETGELFF
-	TRBV28	-	TRBJ2-7	TGTGCCAGCAGCCTCCGGTGGGAGCAGTACTTC	CASSLRWEQYF
many	TRBV6-6	-	TRBJ1-1	TGTGCCAGCAGTTACTCGGCCGGCCCCGGGACTGAAGCTTTCTTT	CASSYSAGPGTEAFF
-	TRBV6-2/TRBV6-3	-	TRBJ2-4	TGTGCCAGCAGTCGCCCAGGGGTTGACGGGCAAAACATTCAGTACTTC	CASSRPGVDGQNIQYF
-	TRBV18	-	TRBJ2-1	TGTGCCAGCTCACCAAGGCCTAGCGAGCACAATGAGCAGTTCTTC	CASSPRPSEHNEQFF
many	TRBV6-5	-	TRBJ2-7	TGTGCCAGCAGTTACTCGCGACTGACATCCTACGAGCAGTACTTC	CASSYSRLTSYEQYF
many	TRBV28	-	TRBJ2-7	TGTGCCAGCAGTGGCTCGGGACCGCCTAGGGCCTACGAGCAGTACTTC	CASSGSGPPRAYEQYF
few	TRBV4-1	-	TRBJ2-3	TGCGCCAGCAGCCAATGGTCGCCAGAAACGCAGTATTTT	CASSQWSPETQYF
many	TRBV5-1	TRBD2	TRBJ2-7	TGCGCCAGCAGCTCGGGACTAGCGGGAGTCGTGTACGAGCAGTACTTC	CASSSGLAGVVYEQYF
many	TRBV3-1	-	TRBJ1-2	TGTGCCAGCAGCCAAGAAGGGGGCTACACCTTC	CASSQEGGYTF